A single sample is the source of the 22 T cell receptor beta chains below, sequenced in a study of T cell responses to AZD1222 COVID-19 vaccine. Clones were read by immunoSEQ multiplex PCR, and TCRdb kept only the in-frame ones, dropping some. The sample contains some 96,000 clones, about 88% of which appear only once. The specimen comprised peripheral blood, sampled 28 days after the second AZD1222 dose. The origin of the receptors is an adult who received the AZD1222 COVID-19 vaccine.

As to this clone: The identical CDR3 is also encoded by other nucleotide sequences in the sample. V gene TRBV12-3 or TRBV12-4 combines with J gene TRBJ1-1; D possibly corresponds to TRBD1 (5 bases). The CDR3 spans 13 residues. The germline V and J ends were trimmed by 3 bases and 1 base, with 6 bases remaining between them. CDR3 DNA: TGTGCCAGCAGTTTGGGGGAGAACACTGAAGCTTTCTTT. It codes for CASSLGENTEAFF.

The chain recombines TRBV27 with TRBJ2-1; D is perhaps TRBD1 (5 bases). Germline CDR1 and CDR2: MNHEY and SMNVEV (reference sequence). V was pared by 3 bases and J by 10 bases, with 19 bases between. This CDR3 spans 15 amino acids. CDR3 bases: TGTGCCAGCAGTTTTACCGCTGCCGGGCCAGGGGAGCAGTTCTTC. This translates into CASSFTAAGPGEQFF.

The chain joins TRBV29-1 to TRBJ1-1; 8 bases are a match to TRBD1. The germline CDR1 and CDR2 sequences are SQVTM and ANQGSEA. Germline trimming cut 6 bases from V and 1 base from J; bases unmatched to any gene: 1. There are 12 residues in the CDR3. The CDR3 bases are TGCAGCGTAGGACAGGGGAACACTGAAGCTTTCTTT. Its protein product is CSVGQGNTEAFF.

The chain carries TRBV6-1 and TRBJ1-2; no definite D call. V gave up 0 bases and J gave up 6 bases, with 17 bases separating them. Germline CDR1 reads MNHNS; CDR2 reads SASEGT. This CDR3 has 16 amino acids. The CDR3 coding sequence is TGTGCCAGCAGTGAAGCGCTTTCGGGGTCTTTCGATGGCTACACCTTC. Translated: CASSEALSGSFDGYTF.

The V gene is TRBV7-2, the J gene TRBJ1-2; TRBD1 matches 7 bases. There are 13 residues in the CDR3. V lost 0 bases to trimming and J lost 10 bases; unmatched junction nucleotides: 5. Germline V CDR1 and CDR2: SGHTA, FQGNSA. CDR3 nucleotides: TGTGCCAGCAGCTTAGCGACAGGGCATCCCTACACCTTC. It codes for CASSLATGHPYTF. Combining the CDR3 with reference TRBV7-2 and TRBJ1-2 gives the whole variable domain GAGVSQSPSNKVTEKGKDVELRCDPISGHTALYWYRQSLGQGLEFLIYFQGNSAPDKSGLPSDRFSAERTGGSVSTLTIQRTQQEDSAVYLCASSLATGHPYTFGSGTRLTVV.

The chain combines TRBV5-1 with TRBJ2-7; D is ambiguous. The V end lost 0 bases, the J end lost 6 bases, and 7 bases lay between the germline ends. The CDR3 contains 12 residues. CDR1 and CDR2 (germline): SGHRS, YFSETQ. The CDR3 nucleotides read TGCGCCAGCAGCTTGGGAGCCTCCGAGCAGTACTTC. Translation gives CASSLGASEQYF.

In the case of this clone: A read error may explain this, as a much larger clone is one base away. The rearrangement links TRBV5-1 to TRBJ1-5, with 9 bases aligning to TRBD1. Germline lookup yields CDR1 SGHRS and CDR2 YFSETQ. This CDR3 comprises 15 residues. The V and J ends lost 6 bases and 3 bases, in that order; junction bases with no gene match: 7. CDR3 region: CASTTGQGDNQPQHF. The CDR3 nucleotides are TGCGCCAGCACCACGGGACAGGGAGACAATCAGCCCCAGCATTTT.

CDR3 in DNA: TGTGCCAGCAGTTACGATGGATCCTACGAGCAGTACTTC. Amino acid sequence: CASSYDGSYEQYF. The J gene is TRBJ2-7, the V gene TRBV6-5, with D uncertain. This CDR3 comprises 13 residues. V shed 2 bases and J shed 1 base, with 6 bases lying between them. The germline gives CDR1 MNHEY, CDR2 SVGAGI.

V gene TRBV27 combines with J gene TRBJ2-1; 8 bases match TRBD2. CDR1 MNHEY and CDR2 SMNVEV come from the germline V gene (reference sequence). Losses at the gene ends were 6 bases for V and 10 bases for J; bases not matched to a gene: 11. This CDR3 is 14 amino acids long. The CDR3 region has the DNA TGTGCCAGCAGAGGGGCTAGCGGGCCTTGGGAGCAGTTCTTC. It encodes CASRGASGPWEQFF.

V and J are TRBV5-8 and TRBJ1-6; TRBD1 matches at 7 bases. J gave up 5 bases and V 5 bases, and 10 bases lay outside the gene matches. Germline CDR1 and CDR2: SGHTS and YDEGEE. The CDR3 loop spans 16 amino acids. DNA of the CDR3: TGTGCCAGCAGGAACCCGACAGGGATGAATAATTCACCCCTCCACTTT. Translated: CASRNPTGMNNSPLHF.

The rearrangement joins TRBV7-9 to TRBJ2-1; possibly TRBD1 or TRBD2 for D (5 bases each). The CDR3 is 11 residues long. Germline CDR1 SEHNR, CDR2 FQNEAQ (reference sequence). The V and J ends lost 5 bases and 15 bases respectively, with 14 bases between them. In DNA, the CDR3 is TGTGCCAGCAGCGACCTTACTGGGGGGTTCTTC. Its translation is CASSDLTGGFF.

The genes are TRBV7-9 and TRBJ1-1; D not resolved. Trimming removed 3 bases at V and 11 bases at J, with 10 bases between. Germline assignment: CDR1 SEHNR and CDR2 FQNEAQ (reference sequence). This CDR3 is 11 amino acids long. The CDR3: CASSFVQSAFF. As DNA, the CDR3 is TGTGCCAGCAGCTTTGTACAGTCGGCTTTCTTT.

Here the CDR3 reads CASSLGRNTEAFF. DNA for the CDR3: TGTGCCAGCAGCTTAGGTAGGAACACTGAAGCTTTCTTT. This chain joins TRBV7-9 and TRBJ1-1, with D uncertain. This CDR3 spans 13 amino acids. Germline loops: CDR1 SEHNR, CDR2 FQNEAQ (reference sequence). Trimming stripped 1 base from V and 1 base from J, with 4 bases between.

This clone was counted between two and nine times. The rearrangement uses TRBV4-2 and TRBJ2-7; 9 nucleotides line up with TRBD1. CDR3 length: 14 residues. V lost 3 bases, J lost 1 base, and 1 base stayed unmatched. Looked up from germline, CDR1 is LGHNA and CDR2 is YNFKEQ. The CDR3 here is CASSQDRGSYEQYF. The CDR3 nucleotides read TGTGCCAGCAGCCAGGACAGGGGATCCTACGAGCAGTACTTC.

This clone has just one count. The chain combines TRBV5-6 with TRBJ1-1; D is unresolved. The germline V gene has CDR1 SGHDT and CDR2 YYEEEE. The length of the CDR3 is 13 residues. V was pared by 2 bases and J by 1 base, with 6 bases between. The CDR3 spells CASSFGRNTEAFF. The CDR3 DNA sequence: TGTGCCAGCAGCTTTGGTAGGAACACTGAAGCTTTCTTT.

The chain recombines TRBV7-3 with TRBJ2-7; D is uncertain. Germline loops: CDR1 SGHTA, CDR2 FQGTGA. The length of the CDR3 is 13 residues. Trimming left V 2 bases short and J 9 bases short, with 14 bases between. The CDR3 bases are TGTGCCAGCAGCTTAGGGCCAGCCCGCTCGCAGTACTTC. Encoded protein: CASSLGPARSQYF. The full variable domain, its missing parts supplied by reference TRBV7-3 and TRBJ2-7, is GAGVSQTPSNKVTEKGKYVELRCDPISGHTALYWYRQSLGQGPEFLIYFQGTGAADDSGLPNDRFFAVRPEGSVSTLKIQRTERGDSAVYLCASSLGPARSQYFGPGTRLTVT.

The rearrangement links TRBV10-3 to TRBJ1-5; 8 bases are shared with TRBD1. Per the germline V gene, CDR1 is ENHRY and CDR2 is SYGVKD. The V segment lost 5 bases and the J segment 3 bases; nucleotides outside the gene matches: 9. This CDR3 comprises 16 residues. In nucleotides, the CDR3 is TGTGCCATCAGTAGTGGACAGGGCTCGAACAATCAGCCCCAGCATTTT. Amino acid sequence: CAISSGQGSNNQPQHF.

The chain combines TRBV11-2 with TRBJ1-3; tentatively, D is TRBD1 (5 bases). The germline V gene has CDR1 SGHAT and CDR2 FQNNGV. The CDR3 covers 14 residues. Between the trimmed V and J ends, which lost 1 base and 6 bases, there was a span of 10 bases. The CDR3 DNA is TGTGCCAGCAGCTTAGTGGGGGGGACAAACACCATATATTTT. Its protein is CASSLVGGTNTIYF.

The chain has TRBV2 and TRBJ1-5; D gene ambiguous. This CDR3 has 14 residues. V lost 7 bases and J lost 0, with 10 bases in between. The germline gives CDR1 SNHLY, CDR2 FYNNEI. CDR3 residues: CASTATTSNQPQHF. The CDR3 DNA is TGTGCCAGCACGGCCACTACTAGCAATCAGCCCCAGCATTTT.

J is TRBJ2-3 and V is TRBV5-4; weak D call: TRBD2 (6 bases). Trimming shortened V by 2 bases and J by 2 bases, and 15 bases separated the two germline ends. The V gene's germline CDR1 is SGHNT and CDR2 YYREEE (reference sequence). CDR3 length: 16 residues. CDR3: CASSFGGAGFTDTQYF. DNA for the CDR3: TGTGCCAGCAGCTTTGGCGGTGCGGGGTTCACAGATACGCAGTATTTT.

The genes are TRBV7-2 and TRBJ1-5, with TRBD1 as a possible D gene (5 bases). The CDR3 length is 15 residues. Per the germline V gene, CDR1 is SGHTA and CDR2 is FQGNSA. Trimming left V 5 bases short and J 7 bases short, with 18 bases between. In DNA form, the CDR3 reads TGTGCCAGCAGCCTAGACTACAGGTCCTACCAGCCCCAGCATTTT. Translated: CASSLDYRSYQPQHF.

The CDR3 nucleotides read TGCGCCAGCAGCCCCATGGGGAGACAGGACCACGAGCAGTACTTC. Its translation: CASSPMGRQDHEQYF. The rearrangement uses TRBV4-1 and TRBJ2-7; perhaps TRBD1 as D (6 bases). This CDR3 is 15 amino acids long. Trimming removed 4 bases from V and 5 bases from J, with 18 bases in between. In germline, CDR1 is MGHRA, CDR2 YSYEKL.